This TCR beta chain was profiled in a study of cytomegalovirus exposure and HLA in healthy donors. Points from the study as a whole: Common viral pathogens seemed to be connected with several of the most significant clusters, according to a later analysis. A later analysis linked a missense DCLRE1C variant to TCR beta V- and J-gene trimming. A likely sequencing artifact accounted for one observed cluster of highly shared sequence variants. According to the study, roughly 180 TCR beta chains were cytomegalovirus-associated.

Points on this clone: The antigen is unknown.

V lost 5 bases to trimming and J lost 6 bases; unmatched junction nucleotides: 7. This CDR3 spans 15 amino acids. Per germline, CDR1 MNHNS and CDR2 SASEGT. PCR amplification relied on 60 Vbeta primers (plus 13 Jbeta primers). Only in-frame clones appear in the TCRdb table, and some are missing; sequencing was by immunoSEQ multiplex PCR. Of about 130,000 clones listed, around 75% are singletons. Sequencing was done on a sample of PBMCs. The TCR sequence derives from a man aged 55 to 70 in good health and CMV-seropositive. J is TRBJ2-5 and V is TRBV6-1, with TRBD2 matching over 12 bases. The CDR3 nucleotides are TGTGCCAGCAGTCCCACTAGCGGGGGGCCGCAGACCCAGTACTTC. Translating it yields CASSPTSGGPQTQYF.